The TCR beta chain described here comes from a study of cytotoxic CD8 clonotypes in ibrutinib-treated CLL. Study information: Patients attained approximately 25 partial and 2 complete responses; at median around 63 months, 14 remained remitted while around twelve progressed.

The table came from immunoSEQ multiplex PCR; TCRdb's copy has only in-frame clones and leaves some out. The sample lists 90,000 to 95,000 clones; approximately 77% were seen once. Trimming shortened V by 0 bases and J by 2 bases, and 7 bases separated the two germline ends. The germline V gene has CDR1 GTSNPN and CDR2 SVGIG (reference sequence). The CDR3 spans 13 residues. This receptor was obtained from a human donor with chronic lymphocytic leukemia. The chain employs TRBV30 and TRBJ2-5; D unresolved. The sample was PBMCs, taken after 24 months of ibrutinib treatment. Here the CDR3 DNA reads TGTGCCTGGAGTGTATCTGGACAAGAGACCCAGTACTTC. Encoded protein: CAWSVSGQETQYF.